The clone carrying this T cell receptor (beta chain) has only a few counts. Its specificity is unknown. The source of the sample is a study of CD8 T cells in ankylosing spondylitis. TCRdb processed the 5' RACE reads anew with MiXCR; each CDR3 protein has one entry. The table lists around 770,000 distinct CDR3 sequences, roughly 10% of them singletons. The CDR3 loop spans 12 amino acids. The germline V gene encodes CDR1 DFQATT and CDR2 SNEGSKA (reference sequence). The trim removed 6 bases at V and 10 bases at J, leaving 9 bases unmatched. Study outcomes and limitations: Within matched ankylosing spondylitis synovial fluid, disease-linked clones were reportedly significantly enriched. Characteristic of ankylosing spondylitis blood, it appeared, was a TCR beta motif comprising several highly homologous variants.

The source material was blood, either unsorted or a sorted T cell fraction (not recorded which). The TCR originated in a male donor with ankylosing spondylitis. The chain employs TRBV20-1 and TRBJ2-1; 7 positions match TRBD1. This chain's CDR3 is CSADHRGDEQFF. CDR3 DNA: TGCAGTGCCGACCACAGGGGCGACGAGCAGTTCTTC.